The subject of this entry is one T cell receptor beta chain. The antigen remains undetermined. The source of the sample is a study of shared clonotypes between healthy human individuals. Study-level points and caveats: Naive subsets generally exceeded memory subsets in estimated richness.

Both subsets, CD45RA+ naive and CD45RA-negative memory, were split from the CD4+ cells. Sorted-subset replicate PCR reactions were performed with around 200 ng DNA, corresponding to roughly 27,000 T cell genomes. Data came from immunoSEQ multiplex PCR; TCRdb stores just in-frame clones and leaves some out. Of some 2,400,000 clones in the sample, around 95% are singletons; the top ten hold 0.13%. Germline CDR1 and CDR2: SGHRS and YFSETQ. This CDR3 is 17 amino acids long. V shed 4 bases and J 3 bases; nucleotides not matched to a gene: 8. The sequence was collected from a man between 18 and 35 years old in good health. V and J are TRBV5-1 and TRBJ2-6, with TRBD1 matching over 9 bases. Sequences were obtained from naive CD4+ T cells sorted from blood. Regarding subset: CD45RA+ positively selected. CDR3: CASSLGQGQIGANVLTF. CDR3 in DNA: TGCGCCAGCAGCCTTGGACAGGGGCAAATTGGGGCCAACGTCCTGACTTTC.